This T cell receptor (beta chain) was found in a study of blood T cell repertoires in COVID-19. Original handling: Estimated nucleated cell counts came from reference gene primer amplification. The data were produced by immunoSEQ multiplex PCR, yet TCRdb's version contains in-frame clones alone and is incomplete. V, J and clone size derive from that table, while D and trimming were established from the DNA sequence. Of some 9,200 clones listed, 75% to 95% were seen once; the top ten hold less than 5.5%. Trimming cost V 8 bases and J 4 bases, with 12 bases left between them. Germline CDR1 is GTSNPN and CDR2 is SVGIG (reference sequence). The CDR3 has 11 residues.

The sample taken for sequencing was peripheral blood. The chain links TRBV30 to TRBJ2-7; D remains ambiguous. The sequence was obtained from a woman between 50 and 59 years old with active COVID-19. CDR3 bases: TGTGCCCGGGTTGAGGTTTACGAGCAGTACTTC. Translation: CARVEVYEQYF.